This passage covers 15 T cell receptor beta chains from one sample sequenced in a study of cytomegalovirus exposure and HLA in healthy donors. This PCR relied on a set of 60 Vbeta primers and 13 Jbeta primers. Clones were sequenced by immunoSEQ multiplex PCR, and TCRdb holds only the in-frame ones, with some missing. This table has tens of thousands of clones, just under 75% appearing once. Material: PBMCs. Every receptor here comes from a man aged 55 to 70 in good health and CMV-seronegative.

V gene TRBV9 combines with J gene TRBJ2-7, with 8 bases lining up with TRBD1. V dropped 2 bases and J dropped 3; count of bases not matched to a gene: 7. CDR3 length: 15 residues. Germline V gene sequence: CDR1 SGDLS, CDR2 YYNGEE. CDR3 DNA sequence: TGTGCCAGCAGCGTGGTACAGGGGGATGACTACGAGCAGTACTTC. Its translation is CASSVVQGDDYEQYF. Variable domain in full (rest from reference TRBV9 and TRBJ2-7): DSGVTQTPKHLITATGQRVTLRCSPRSGDLSVYWYQQSLDQGLQFLIQYYNGEERAKGNILERFSAQQFPDLHSELNLSSLELGDSALYFCASSVVQGDDYEQYFGPGTRLTVT.

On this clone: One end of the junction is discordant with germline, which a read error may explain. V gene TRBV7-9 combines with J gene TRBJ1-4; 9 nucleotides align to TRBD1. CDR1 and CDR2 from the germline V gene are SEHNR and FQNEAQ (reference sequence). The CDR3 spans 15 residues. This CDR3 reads CSSRDRAATNEKLFF. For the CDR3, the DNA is TGTTCCAGCCGGGACAGGGCTGCAACTAATGAAAAACTGTTTTTT.

The CDR3 loop is CTSSHGTSGGVTSTDTQYF. CDR3 sequence (DNA): TGCACCAGCAGCCACGGGACTAGCGGGGGTGTCACTAGCACAGATACGCAGTATTTT. The chain has TRBV1 and TRBJ2-3; TRBD2 is the table's D call and was not checked against the DNA. TRBV1 constitutes a pseudogene. The CDR3 sequence is 19 residues long.

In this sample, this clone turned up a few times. CDR3 residues: CASSRKGQPRSTNEKLFF. CDR3 nucleotides: TGCGCCAGCAGCCGAAAGGGACAGCCGAGGTCAACTAATGAAAAACTGTTTTTT. The rearrangement joins TRBV4-1 to TRBJ1-4, with TRBD1 identical over 7 bases. Germline CDR1 reads MGHRA; CDR2 reads YSYEKL. This CDR3 is built from 18 residues. The J segment lost 0 bases and the V segment lost 4 bases, leaving 11 bases of the junction unmatched.

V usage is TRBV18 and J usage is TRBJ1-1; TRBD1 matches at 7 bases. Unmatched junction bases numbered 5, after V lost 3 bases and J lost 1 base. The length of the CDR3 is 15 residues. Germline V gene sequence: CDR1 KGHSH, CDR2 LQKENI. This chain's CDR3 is CASSPVEGANTEAFF. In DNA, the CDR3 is TGTGCCAGCTCACCCGTGGAGGGGGCGAACACTGAAGCTTTCTTT.

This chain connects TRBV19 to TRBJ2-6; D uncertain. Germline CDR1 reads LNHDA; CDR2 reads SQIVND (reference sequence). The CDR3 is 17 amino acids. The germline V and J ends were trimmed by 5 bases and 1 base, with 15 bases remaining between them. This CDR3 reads CASSYAWLPSGANVLTF. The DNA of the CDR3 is TGTGCCAGTAGTTATGCCTGGCTTCCTTCTGGGGCCAACGTCCTGACTTTC. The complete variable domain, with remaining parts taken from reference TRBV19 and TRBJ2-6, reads DGGITQSPKYLFRKEGQNVTLSCEQNLNHDAMYWYRQDPGQGLRLIYYSQIVNDFQKGDIAEGYSVSREKKESFPLTVTSAQKNPTAFYLCASSYAWLPSGANVLTFGAGSRLTVL.

This CDR3 reads CATSRVGYQSGSGASNEQFF. DNA of the CDR3: TGTGCCACCAGCAGAGTTGGGTATCAGAGTGGTAGCGGGGCTAGCAATGAGCAGTTCTTC. The chain has TRBV15 and TRBJ2-1; 8 bases match TRBD2. Trimming at V came to 1 base and at J to 6 bases, leaving 20 bases not matched to a gene. Germline V gene data show CDR1 as LNHNV and CDR2 as YYDKDF (reference sequence). The CDR3 is 20 amino acids.

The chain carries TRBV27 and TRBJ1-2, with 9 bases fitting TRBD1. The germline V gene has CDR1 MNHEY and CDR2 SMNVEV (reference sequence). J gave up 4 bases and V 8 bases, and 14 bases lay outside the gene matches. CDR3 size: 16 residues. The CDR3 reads CASRRGTGSVGYGYTF. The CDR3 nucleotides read TGTGCCAGCCGCAGAGGGACAGGGAGTGTTGGCTATGGCTACACCTTC.

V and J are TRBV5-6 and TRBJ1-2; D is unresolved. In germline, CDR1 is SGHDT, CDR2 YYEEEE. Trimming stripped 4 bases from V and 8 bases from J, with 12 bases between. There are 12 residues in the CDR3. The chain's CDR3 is CASSPGEEGYTF. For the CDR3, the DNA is TGTGCCAGCAGCCCCGGAGAAGAGGGCTACACCTTC.

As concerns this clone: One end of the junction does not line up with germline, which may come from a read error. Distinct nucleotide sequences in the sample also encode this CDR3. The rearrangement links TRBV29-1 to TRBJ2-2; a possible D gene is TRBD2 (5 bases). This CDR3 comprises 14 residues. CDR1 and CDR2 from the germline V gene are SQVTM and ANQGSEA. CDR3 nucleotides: TGCAGCGTAGCGGAGAGGGTGGGCACCGGGGAGCTATTTTTT. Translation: CSVAERVGTGELFF.

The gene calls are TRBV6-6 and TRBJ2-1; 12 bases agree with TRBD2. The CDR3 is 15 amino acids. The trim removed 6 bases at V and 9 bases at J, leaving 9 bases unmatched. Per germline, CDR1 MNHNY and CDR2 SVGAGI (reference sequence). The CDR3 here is CASSPNQGLAGEQFF. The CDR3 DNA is TGTGCCAGCAGCCCCAATCAGGGACTAGCGGGTGAGCAGTTCTTC.

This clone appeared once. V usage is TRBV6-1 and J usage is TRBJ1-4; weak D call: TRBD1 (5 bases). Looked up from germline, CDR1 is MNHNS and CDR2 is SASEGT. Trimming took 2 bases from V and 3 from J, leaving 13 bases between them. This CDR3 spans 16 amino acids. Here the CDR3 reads CASSETQGAANEKLFF. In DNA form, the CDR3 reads TGTGCCAGCAGTGAAACGCAGGGTGCCGCTAATGAAAAACTGTTTTTT.

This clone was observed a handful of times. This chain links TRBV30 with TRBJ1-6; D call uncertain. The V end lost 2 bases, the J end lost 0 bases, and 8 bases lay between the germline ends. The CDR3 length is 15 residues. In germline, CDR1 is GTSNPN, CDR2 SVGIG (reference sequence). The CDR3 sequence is CAWSSPVSYNSPLHF. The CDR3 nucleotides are TGTGCCTGGAGTTCACCAGTCTCCTATAATTCACCCCTCCACTTT.

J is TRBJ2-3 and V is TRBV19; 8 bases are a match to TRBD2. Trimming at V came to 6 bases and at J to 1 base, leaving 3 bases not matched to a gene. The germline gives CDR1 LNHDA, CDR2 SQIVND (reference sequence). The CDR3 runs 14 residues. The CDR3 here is CASSHGGGTDTQYF. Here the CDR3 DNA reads TGTGCCAGTAGCCACGGGGGGGGCACAGATACGCAGTATTTT.

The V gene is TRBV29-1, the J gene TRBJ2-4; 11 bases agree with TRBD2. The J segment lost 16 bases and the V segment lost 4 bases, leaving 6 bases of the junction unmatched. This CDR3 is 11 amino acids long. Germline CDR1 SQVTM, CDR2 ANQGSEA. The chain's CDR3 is CSVGTSGGSYF. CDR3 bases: TGCAGCGTTGGTACTAGCGGGGGTTCATACTTC.